These T cell receptor beta chains were read from a single sample in a study of blood T cells in healthy people across ages. TCRdb analysed the 5' RACE reads with MiXCR anew, one entry per CDR3 protein. This table has about 1.1 million distinct CDR3 sequences, roughly two fifths appearing once. Input material: blood. The receptors originated from a man younger than 30 in good health. Both conserved end residues are part of each CDR3. The order of the fields is V gene, J gene, clone size, CDR3 protein. Rows may omit the clone size; those that give it use once, few, many or a size class.

>TRBV7-7|TRBJ2-2|-
CASSLEDRAGELFF
>TRBV29-1|TRBJ1-1|-
CSVAGDTEAFF
>TRBV6-5|TRBJ1-2|many
CASSITETNYGYTF
>TRBV4-3|TRBJ1-4|once
CASSQAEHPNEKLFF
>TRBV6-2/TRBV6-3|TRBJ1-5|few
CATAGAIESNQPQHF
>TRBV5-1|-|few
CASSLRSTGEGEQYF
>TRBV2|TRBJ2-2|-
CASSALGELFF
>TRBV20-1|TRBJ1-5|few
CSVSRGRDQPQHF
>TRBV14|TRBJ2-3|few
CASSQWTGEGTQYF
>TRBV20-1|TRBJ2-7|few
CSARERAGIYEQYF
>TRBV7-6|TRBJ2-3|-
CASSAGTGPLSTDTQYF
>TRBV20-1|TRBJ1-6|-
CSAPDRGYNSPLHF
>TRBV7-6|TRBJ1-1|-
CASSASTGANTEAFF
>TRBV6-2/TRBV6-3|TRBJ2-7|few
CASSPSAGSSYEQYF
>TRBV20-1|TRBJ2-1|few
CSCAGTGNNEQFF
>TRBV4-3|TRBJ2-1|-
CASSQDYLSVSWARNRYNEQFF
>TRBV10-3|TRBJ2-2|-
CAISESRLAGGNTGELFF
>TRBV9|TRBJ2-1|-
CASSGGGAYNEQFF
>TRBV4-3|TRBJ1-1|-
CASSQDSNTLNTEAFF
>TRBV6-4|TRBJ2-3|many
CASSDSRGGPDTQYF
>TRBV7-9|TRBJ2-3|-
CASSLAHDGDTQYF
>TRBV6-6|TRBJ1-5|-
CASSTPGQSVNQPQHF
>TRBV7-2|TRBJ2-3|-
CASSLSTVAQYF
>TRBV15|TRBJ2-2|-
CATSRDRGATTGELFF
>TRBV6-5|TRBJ1-1|-
CASSDGGSTEAFF
>TRBV6-4|TRBJ1-1|few
CASSQQGENTEAFF
>TRBV27|TRBJ2-2|-
CASSLSGQGAVGELFF
>TRBV18|TRBJ2-1|once
CASSPFSQGAYNEQFF
>TRBV7-9|TRBJ2-5|-
CASSFRRDRDQETQYF
>TRBV20-1|TRBJ1-1|-
CSASTGLNTEAFF
>TRBV9|TRBJ2-1|few
CASSANTISYNEQFF
>TRBV28|TRBJ1-5|-
CASSSVGGSNQPQHF
>TRBV15|-|-
CATSRDRQLGETQYF
>TRBV11-2|TRBJ2-7|-
CASSLEGFGYEQYF
>TRBV6-2/TRBV6-3|TRBJ2-7|-
CAIMLATGNEQYF
>TRBV10-3|TRBJ2-1|few
CAISDRDRFNEQFF
>TRBV5-6|TRBJ2-1|few
CASSFGAVNEQFF
>TRBV6-1|TRBJ2-1|once
CASSGQVHEQFF
>TRBV12-3/TRBV12-4|TRBJ1-1|-
CASRYMNTEAFF
>TRBV6-2/TRBV6-3|TRBJ1-2|-
CASRPRGDYGYTF
>TRBV20-1|TRBJ2-6|-
CSARGAGANVLTF
>TRBV5-1|TRBJ2-1|-
CASSYHPSGGANEQFF
>TRBV29-1|TRBJ2-1|few
CSVAQRGYNEQFF